The 8 T cell receptor beta chains given below trace back to one sample, sequenced in a study of blood T cell repertoires in COVID-19. Measured with immunoSEQ multiplex PCR; TCRdb has only the in-frame clones, and not every one. This repertoire shows tens of thousands of clones, about 86% found once; its top ten account for about a fifth. The material sequenced was peripheral blood. These receptors were obtained from a woman older than 75 in a cohort sampled during active or convalescent COVID-19.

This chain joins TRBV11-2 and TRBJ2-3, with a tentative D call TRBD1 (6 bases). CDR1 and CDR2 (germline): SGHAT, FQNNGV. This CDR3 region has 15 residues. The V end was cut by 5 bases, the J end by 6 bases, with 18 bases between. The CDR3 DNA is TGTGCCAGCAGCCTATCTGGGGGCGGACGGGATACGCAGTATTTT. It translates to CASSLSGGGRDTQYF.

J is TRBJ1-2 and V is TRBV2; a weak D match, TRBD1 (5 bases). The germline V gene has CDR1 SNHLY and CDR2 FYNNEI. With 5 bases removed from V and 6 bases from J, the gap between germline ends came to 13 bases. CDR3 length: 13 amino acids. The CDR3 reads CASSLTVGHGYTF. CDR3 nucleotide sequence: TGTGCCAGCAGTTTGACAGTAGGCCATGGCTACACCTTC.

V usage is TRBV9 and J usage is TRBJ1-3; a weak D match, TRBD1 (5 bases). Trimming removed 0 bases from V and 4 bases from J, with 11 bases in between. CDR3 size: 15 residues. Germline loops: CDR1 SGDLS, CDR2 YYNGEE. DNA for the CDR3: TGTGCCAGCAGCGTAGAAGGGACTCCGGGAAACACCATATATTTT. Protein sequence: CASSVEGTPGNTIYF.

The rearrangement uses TRBV30 and TRBJ1-5, with D tentatively TRBD1 (6 bases). Between the trimmed V and J ends, which lost 7 bases and 3 bases, there was a span of 16 bases. The germline gives CDR1 GTSNPN, CDR2 SVGIG (reference sequence). The CDR3 runs 14 residues. For the CDR3, the DNA is TGTGCCTTCAGCCGGGACACAAACAATCAGCCCCAGCATTTT. Its translation: CAFSRDTNNQPQHF.

V gene TRBV7-6 combines with J gene TRBJ2-4; 12 bases map to TRBD2. From germline, CDR1 is SGHVS and CDR2 FNYEAQ. Trimming cost V 1 base and J 5 bases; bases outside gene matches: 3. The CDR3 runs to 16 residues. The CDR3 coding sequence is TGTGCCAGCAGCTTAGGGACTAGCGGGACCGAAAACATTCAGTACTTC. Amino acids: CASSLGTSGTENIQYF. Complete variable domain (other parts from reference TRBV7-6 and TRBJ2-4): GAGVSQSPRYKVTKRGQDVALRCDPISGHVSLYWYRQALGQGPEFLTYFNYEAQQDKSGLPNDRFSAERPEGSISTLTIQRTEQRDSAMYRCASSLGTSGTENIQYFGAGTRLSVL.

The rearrangement joins TRBV19 to TRBJ2-5; a weak D match, TRBD2 (5 bases). There are 14 residues in the CDR3. In germline, CDR1 is LNHDA, CDR2 SQIVND (reference sequence). Trimming removed 8 bases at V and 5 bases at J, with 18 bases between. The CDR3, as DNA: TGTGCCAGTTCAGGACTGTTGATCTGGGAGACCCAGTACTTC. It codes for CASSGLLIWETQYF.

The chain joins TRBV6-6 to TRBJ2-3; weak D call: TRBD2 (6 bases). Trimming removed 5 bases at V and 1 base at J, with 16 bases between. The V gene's germline CDR1 is MNHNY and CDR2 SVGAGI (reference sequence). The length of the CDR3 is 16 residues. The CDR3 loop is CASSPGLTIGTDTQYF. The CDR3 nucleotides read TGTGCCAGCAGTCCGGGACTTACAATAGGCACAGATACGCAGTATTTT.

This clone was seen just once. The chain uses TRBV19 and TRBJ2-1; D might be TRBD2 (5 bases). The V end was cut by 4 bases, the J end by 5 bases, with 15 bases between. In germline, CDR1 is LNHDA, CDR2 SQIVND (reference sequence). The length of the CDR3 is 15 residues. CDR3 loop: CASSTSGSKNNEQFF. The CDR3 coding sequence is TGTGCCAGTAGTACCAGTGGGAGCAAGAACAATGAGCAGTTCTTC. Based on the CDR3 plus reference TRBV19 and TRBJ2-1, the full variable domain is DGGITQSPKYLFRKEGQNVTLSCEQNLNHDAMYWYRQDPGQGLRLIYYSQIVNDFQKGDIAEGYSVSREKKESFPLTVTSAQKNPTAFYLCASSTSGSKNNEQFFGPGTRLTVL.